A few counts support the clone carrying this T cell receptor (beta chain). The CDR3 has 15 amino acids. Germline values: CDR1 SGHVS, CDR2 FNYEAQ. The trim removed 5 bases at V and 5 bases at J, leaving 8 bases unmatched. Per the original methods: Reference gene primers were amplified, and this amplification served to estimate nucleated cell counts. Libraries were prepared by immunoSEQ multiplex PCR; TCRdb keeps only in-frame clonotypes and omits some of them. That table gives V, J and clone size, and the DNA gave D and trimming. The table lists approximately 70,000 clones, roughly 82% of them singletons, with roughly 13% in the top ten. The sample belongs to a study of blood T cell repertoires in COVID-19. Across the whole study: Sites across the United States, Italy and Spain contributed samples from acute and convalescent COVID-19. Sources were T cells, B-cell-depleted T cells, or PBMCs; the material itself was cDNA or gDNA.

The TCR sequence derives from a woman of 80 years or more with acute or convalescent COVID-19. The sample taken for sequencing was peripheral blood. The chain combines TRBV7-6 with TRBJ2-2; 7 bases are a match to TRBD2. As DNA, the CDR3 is TGTGCCAGCAGCCCCCTCGCGCGGGAGACCGGGGAGCTGTTTTTT. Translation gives CASSPLARETGELFF.